Listed here are 22 T cell receptor beta chains from one sample, sequenced in a study of T cell repertoires in cytomegalovirus infection. One entry per CDR3 protein, called by TCRdb with MiXCR from the reads. The data hold under 850,000 distinct CDR3 sequences, with roughly 35% observed a single time. Source material: PBMCs. The receptor set was obtained from a human donor in good health (CMV status not recorded). Some clones in this sample may be carry-over from other donors' samples.

The CDR3 DNA reads as TGTGCCAGCAGTTTAAGCTCAGGGCAGGGGCAGCCCCAGCATTTT. This codes for CASSLSSGQGQPQHF. This chain connects TRBV27 to TRBJ1-5, with a tentative D call TRBD1 (6 bases). The V and J ends lost 2 bases and 7 bases respectively, with 15 bases between them. The length of the CDR3 is 15 residues. Germline assignment: CDR1 MNHEY and CDR2 SMNVEV (reference sequence).

This sequence joins TRBV29-1 and TRBJ1-1; D is unclear. The V gene lost 5 bases and the J gene lost 1 base, with 5 bases spanning the gap. Germline CDR1 reads SQVTM; CDR2 reads ANQGSEA. There are 11 residues in the CDR3. CDR3 protein: CSVSKNTEAFF. The CDR3 DNA reads as TGCAGCGTTTCCAAGAACACTGAAGCTTTCTTT.

The rearrangement uses TRBV5-4 and TRBJ2-1; D is uncertain. The V end was cut by 3 bases, the J end by 14 bases, with 12 bases between. The V gene's germline CDR1 is SGHNT and CDR2 YYREEE (reference sequence). The CDR3 runs 11 residues. Here the CDR3 DNA reads TGTGCCAGCAGCTCCATGGGTGTTAAGTTCTTC. Translated: CASSSMGVKFF.

The chain links TRBV20-1 to TRBJ2-1, with D perhaps TRBD2 (5 bases). Deletions cut 3 bases from V and 2 bases from J, with 5 bases between. CDR3 length: 12 residues. Germline-derived CDR1 and CDR2 are DFQATT and SNEGSKA (reference sequence). The CDR3 reads CSARRAYNEQFF. The CDR3, as DNA: TGCAGTGCTAGGAGGGCCTACAATGAGCAGTTCTTC.

The chain couples TRBV25-1 to TRBJ1-2, with 8 positions matching TRBD1. Germline CDR1 reads MGHDK; CDR2 reads SYGVNS. There are 14 residues in the CDR3. With V trimmed by 3 bases and J by 6 bases, 6 bases remained unmatched. Written as DNA, the CDR3 is TGTGCCAGCAGTGAGCGACAGGGGCTTGATGGCTACACCTTC. The encoded protein is CASSERQGLDGYTF.

This clonotype was seen ten or more times. The chain has TRBV7-2 and TRBJ2-1, with D perhaps TRBD2 (6 bases). The germline gives CDR1 SGHTA, CDR2 FQGNSA. The CDR3 runs to 14 residues. Trimming pared 6 bases from V and 5 bases from J, leaving 14 bases between. Here the CDR3 DNA reads TGTGCCAGCAGACCGGGAGCCCAACACAATGAGCAGTTCTTC. Translation: CASRPGAQHNEQFF.

The chain recombines TRBV7-2 with TRBJ2-7; D call uncertain. V lost 5 bases to trimming and J lost 6 bases, with 8 bases between them. The CDR3 runs 11 residues. Germline V CDR1 and CDR2: SGHTA, FQGNSA. CDR3 protein: CASSARLEQYF. The CDR3 coding sequence is TGTGCCAGCAGCGCACGACTCGAGCAGTACTTC.

This clonotype showed up just a few times. Here the CDR3 reads CASSVASGSYEQYF. The CDR3 DNA reads TGTGCCAGCAGTGTAGCGTCAGGGAGCTACGAGCAGTACTTC. The chain couples TRBV6-1 to TRBJ2-7; perhaps D is TRBD1 or TRBD2 (5 bases each). The CDR3 contains 14 residues. V was clipped by 4 bases and J by 3 bases, with 13 bases between them. The germline V gene has CDR1 MNHNS and CDR2 SASEGT.

With regard to this clonotype: A read error may account for a junction end that differs from germline. The chain employs TRBV7-7 and TRBJ2-3, with 7 bases fitting TRBD1. The germline CDR1 and CDR2 sequences are SSHAT and FNYEAQ (reference sequence). There are 16 residues in the CDR3. The CDR3 DNA reads TGTGCTAGCAGCCCCGTCCCCGGGACAGCAACAGATACGCAGTATTTT. Residues: CASSPVPGTATDTQYF. Full variable domain (rest looked up from reference TRBV7-7 and TRBJ2-3): GAGVSQSPRYKVTKRGQDVTLRCDPISSHATLYWYQQALGQGPEFLTYFNYEAQPDKSGLPSDRFSAERPEGSISTLTIQRTEQRDSAMYRCASSPVPGTATDTQYFGPGTRLTVL.

At least ten counts were recorded for this clonotype. The chain couples TRBV7-8 to TRBJ2-6; D unresolved. V was shortened by 6 bases and J by 4 bases, with 10 bases between the two germline ends. Germline CDR1 and CDR2: SGHVS and FQNEAQ. There are 14 residues in the CDR3. CDR3 bases: TGTGCCAGCAGGAAGGGTCCCGGGGCCAACGTCCTGACTTTC. It specifies CASRKGPGANVLTF.

This clonotype was observed a few times. J is TRBJ1-1 and V is TRBV5-4; D is unresolved. V lost 0 bases to trimming and J lost 8 bases, with 11 bases between them. The CDR3 consists of 13 residues. CDR1 is SGHNT and CDR2 is YYREEE in the germline V gene (reference sequence). The CDR3 DNA reads as TGTGCCAGCAGCTTGGAGGCAGACAAAGAAGCTTTCTTT. The encoded protein is CASSLEADKEAFF. The whole variable domain, filled in from reference TRBV5-4 and TRBJ1-1, reads ETGVTQSPTHLIKTRGQQVTLRCSSQSGHNTVSWYQQALGQGPQFIFQYYREEENGRGNFPPRFSGLQFPNYSSELNVNALELDDSALYLCASSLEADKEAFFGQGTRLTVV.

This clonotype has a count of ten or more. The V and J genes are TRBV19 and TRBJ2-3; the match to TRBD2 covers 7 bases. This CDR3 spans 15 amino acids. Germline V lookup: CDR1 LNHDA, CDR2 SQIVND (reference sequence). V lost 4 bases to trimming and J lost 1 base; unmatched junction nucleotides: 5. CDR3 amino acids: CASSTKRGGTDTQYF. The DNA of the CDR3 is TGTGCCAGTAGTACAAAGCGGGGTGGCACAGATACGCAGTATTTT.

DNA for the CDR3: TGTGCCAGTAACGTGGGGGGGACTGAAGCTTTCTTT. Its translation: CASNVGGTEAFF. V and J are TRBV19 and TRBJ1-1, with D possibly matching TRBD1 (5 bases). With 7 bases removed from V and 5 bases from J, the gap between germline ends came to 11 bases. The germline V gene encodes CDR1 LNHDA and CDR2 SQIVND (reference sequence). This CDR3 has 12 residues.

There are a few counts of this clonotype. The V call is TRBV5-1, the J call TRBJ1-1; possible D gene TRBD1, 5 bases. The V gene lost 5 bases and the J gene lost 1 base, with 9 bases spanning the gap. The CDR3 runs 13 residues. CDR1 is SGHRS, CDR2 YFSETQ, per germline. The CDR3 protein is CASREGPNTEAFF. In DNA form, the CDR3 reads TGCGCCAGCAGAGAGGGGCCGAACACTGAAGCTTTCTTT.

The chain has TRBV29-1 and TRBJ1-2, with D unclear. The V and J ends lost 4 bases and 5 bases respectively, with 8 bases between them. CDR3 length equals 11 residues. In germline, CDR1 is SQVTM, CDR2 ANQGSEA. CDR3 residues: CSVAQPYGYTF. CDR3 nucleotide sequence: TGCAGCGTTGCCCAGCCTTATGGCTACACCTTC.

This clonotype was counted a single time. The V and J genes are TRBV4-1 and TRBJ1-2; D is ambiguous. This CDR3 is built from 13 residues. Looked up from germline, CDR1 is MGHRA and CDR2 is YSYEKL. V was cut by 3 bases and J by 8 bases, with 13 bases left in between. This CDR3 reads CASSHEGSSGYTF. CDR3 nucleotide sequence: TGCGCCAGCAGCCATGAAGGGTCAAGCGGCTACACCTTC.

This clonotype occurred a few times. Being one base from a much bigger clone, this may be a read error. The chain has TRBV7-9 and TRBJ1-1; D might be TRBD1 (5 bases). The CDR3 has 12 residues. Germline V gene lookup returns CDR1 SEHNR and CDR2 FQNEAQ (reference sequence). V lost 3 bases and J lost 6, with 8 bases in between. The CDR3 DNA reads TGTGCCAGCAGCTTCGGGGGGTCTGAAGCTTTCTTT. Amino acid sequence: CASSFGGSEAFF.

This chain uses TRBV28 with TRBJ2-1; 7 nucleotides agree with TRBD1. Trimming cost V 5 bases and J 3 bases; bases outside gene matches: 7. Germline values: CDR1 MDHEN, CDR2 SYDVKM. CDR3 length: 15 amino acids. CDR3 nucleotide sequence: TGTGCCAGCAGTCTTACGGACAGGCACTACAATGAGCAGTTCTTC. Amino acid sequence: CASSLTDRHYNEQFF.

The chain uses TRBV3-1 and TRBJ2-5; D is perhaps TRBD2 (6 bases). This CDR3 spans 15 amino acids. Germline V gives CDR1 LGHDT, CDR2 YNNKEL (reference sequence). Trimming took 4 bases from V and 7 from J, leaving 19 bases between them. Here the CDR3 reads CASSPTSSPVGTQYF. CDR3 coding DNA: TGTGCCAGCAGCCCCACTAGCTCTCCTGTCGGGACCCAGTACTTC.

J is TRBJ2-1 and V is TRBV7-9; TRBD1 is a possible D gene (5 bases). V lost 5 bases, J lost 9 bases, and 14 bases lay in between. The length of the CDR3 is 13 residues. The V gene's germline CDR1 is SEHNR and CDR2 FQNEAQ (reference sequence). The CDR3 region is CASSVLWGGEQFF. CDR3 in DNA: TGTGCCAGCAGCGTCCTTTGGGGCGGTGAGCAGTTCTTC. Full variable domain (remainder filled in from reference TRBV7-9 and TRBJ2-1): DTGVSQNPRHKITKRGQNVTFRCDPISEHNRLYWYRQTLGQGPEFLTYFQNEAQLEKSRLLSDRFSAERPKGSFSTLEIQRTEQGDSAMYLCASSVLWGGEQFFGPGTRLTVL.

This clonotype was found a few times. This sequence joins TRBV7-2 and TRBJ2-2; D ambiguous. Trimming removed 6 bases at V and 8 bases at J, with 13 bases between. CDR3 length equals 13 residues. Germline CDR1 and CDR2: SGHTA and FQGNSA. For the CDR3, the DNA is TGTGCCAGCAGTCAAGTCAGTGTGGGGGAGCTGTTTTTT. Its translation: CASSQVSVGELFF. The full variable domain, rest sourced from reference TRBV7-2 and TRBJ2-2, is GAGVSQSPSNKVTEKGKDVELRCDPISGHTALYWYRQSLGQGLEFLIYFQGNSAPDKSGLPSDRFSAERTGGSVSTLTIQRTQQEDSAVYLCASSQVSVGELFFGEGSRLTVL.

In its sample, this clonotype was seen a few times. The chain couples TRBV29-1 to TRBJ2-3; D is perhaps TRBD1 (6 bases). The germline V and J ends were trimmed by 1 base and 8 bases, with 10 bases remaining between them. The CDR3 length is 12 residues. Germline V gene data show CDR1 as SQVTM and CDR2 as ANQGSEA. Here the CDR3 reads CSVEGGPVTQYF. The CDR3 nucleotides read TGCAGCGTTGAAGGGGGGCCGGTTACGCAGTATTTT.